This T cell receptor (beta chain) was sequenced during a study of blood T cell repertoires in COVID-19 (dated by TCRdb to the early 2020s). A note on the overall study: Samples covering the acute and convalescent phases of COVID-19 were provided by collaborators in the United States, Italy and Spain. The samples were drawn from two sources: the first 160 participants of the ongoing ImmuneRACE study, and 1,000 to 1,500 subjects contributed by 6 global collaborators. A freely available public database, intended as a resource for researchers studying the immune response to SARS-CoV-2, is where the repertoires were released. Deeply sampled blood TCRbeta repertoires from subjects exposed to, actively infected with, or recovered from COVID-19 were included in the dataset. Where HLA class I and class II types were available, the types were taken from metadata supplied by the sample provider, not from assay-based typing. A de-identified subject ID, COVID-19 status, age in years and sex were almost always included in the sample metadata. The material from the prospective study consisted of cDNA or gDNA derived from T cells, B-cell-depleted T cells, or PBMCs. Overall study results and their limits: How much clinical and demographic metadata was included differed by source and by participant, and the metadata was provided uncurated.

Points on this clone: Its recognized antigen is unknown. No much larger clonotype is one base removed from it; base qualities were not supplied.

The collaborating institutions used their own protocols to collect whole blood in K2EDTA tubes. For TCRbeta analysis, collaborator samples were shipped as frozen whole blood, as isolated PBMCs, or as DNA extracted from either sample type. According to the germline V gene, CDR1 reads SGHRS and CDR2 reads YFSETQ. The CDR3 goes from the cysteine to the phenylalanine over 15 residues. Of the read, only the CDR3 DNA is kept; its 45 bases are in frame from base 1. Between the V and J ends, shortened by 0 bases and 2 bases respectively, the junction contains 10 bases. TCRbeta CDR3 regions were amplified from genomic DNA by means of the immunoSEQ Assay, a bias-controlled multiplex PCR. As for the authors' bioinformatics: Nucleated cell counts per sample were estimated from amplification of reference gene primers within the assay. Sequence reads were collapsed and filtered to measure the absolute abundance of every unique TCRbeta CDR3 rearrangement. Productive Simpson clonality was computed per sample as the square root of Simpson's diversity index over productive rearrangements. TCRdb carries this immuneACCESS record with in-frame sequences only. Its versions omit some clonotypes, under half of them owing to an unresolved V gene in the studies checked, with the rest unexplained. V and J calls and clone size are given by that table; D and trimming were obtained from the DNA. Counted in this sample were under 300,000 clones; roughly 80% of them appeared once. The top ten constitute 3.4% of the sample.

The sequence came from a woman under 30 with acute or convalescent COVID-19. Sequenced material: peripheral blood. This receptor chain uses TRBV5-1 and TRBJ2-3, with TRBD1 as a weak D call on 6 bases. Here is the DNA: TGCGCCAGCAGCTTGGCCGGACAGTCCACAGATACGCAGTATTTT. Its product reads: CASSLAGQSTDTQYF.